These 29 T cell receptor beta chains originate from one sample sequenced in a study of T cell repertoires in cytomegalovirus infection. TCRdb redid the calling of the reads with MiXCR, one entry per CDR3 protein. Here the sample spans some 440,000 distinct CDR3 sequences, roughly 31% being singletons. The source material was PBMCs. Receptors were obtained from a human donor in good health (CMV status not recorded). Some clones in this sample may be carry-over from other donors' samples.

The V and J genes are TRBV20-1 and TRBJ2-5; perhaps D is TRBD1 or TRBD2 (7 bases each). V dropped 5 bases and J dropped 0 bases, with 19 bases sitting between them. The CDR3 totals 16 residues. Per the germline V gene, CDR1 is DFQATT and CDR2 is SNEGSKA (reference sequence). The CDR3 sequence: CSAPGGGRGDQETQYF. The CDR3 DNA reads TGCAGTGCTCCAGGGGGGGGCAGGGGGGACCAAGAGACCCAGTACTTC.

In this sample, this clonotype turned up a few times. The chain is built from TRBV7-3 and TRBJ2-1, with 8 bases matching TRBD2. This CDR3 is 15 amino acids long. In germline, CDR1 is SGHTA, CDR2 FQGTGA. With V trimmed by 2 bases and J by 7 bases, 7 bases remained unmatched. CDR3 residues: CASSLRPGGKNEQFF. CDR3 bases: TGTGCCAGCAGCTTACGTCCGGGGGGGAAAAATGAGCAGTTCTTC. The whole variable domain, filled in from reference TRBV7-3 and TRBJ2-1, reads GAGVSQTPSNKVTEKGKYVELRCDPISGHTALYWYRQSLGQGPEFLIYFQGTGAADDSGLPNDRFFAVRPEGSVSTLKIQRTERGDSAVYLCASSLRPGGKNEQFFGPGTRLTVL.

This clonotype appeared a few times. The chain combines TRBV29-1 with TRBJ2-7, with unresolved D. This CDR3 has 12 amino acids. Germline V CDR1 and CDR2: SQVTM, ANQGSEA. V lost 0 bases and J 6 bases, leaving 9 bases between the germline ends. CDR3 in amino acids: CSVEEWGFEQYF. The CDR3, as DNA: TGCAGCGTTGAAGAGTGGGGATTCGAGCAGTACTTC.

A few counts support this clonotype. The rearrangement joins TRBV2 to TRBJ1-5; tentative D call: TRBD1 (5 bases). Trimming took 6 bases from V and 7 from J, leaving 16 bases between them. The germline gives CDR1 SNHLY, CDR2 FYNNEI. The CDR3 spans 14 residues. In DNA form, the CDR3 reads TGTGCCAGCAGGGAGGAGACAGTAGACCAGCCCCAGCATTTT. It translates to CASREETVDQPQHF.

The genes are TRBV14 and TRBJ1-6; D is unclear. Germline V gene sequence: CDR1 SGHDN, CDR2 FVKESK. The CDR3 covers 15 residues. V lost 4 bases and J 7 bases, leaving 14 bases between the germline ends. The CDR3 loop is CASSRDPGSNSPLHF. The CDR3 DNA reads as TGTGCCAGCAGCCGGGATCCAGGTTCGAATTCACCCCTCCACTTT.

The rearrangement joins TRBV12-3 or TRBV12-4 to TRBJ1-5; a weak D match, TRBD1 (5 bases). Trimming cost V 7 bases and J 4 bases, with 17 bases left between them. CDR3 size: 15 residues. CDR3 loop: CASISAAGGNQPQHF. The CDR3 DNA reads TGTGCCAGCATTTCCGCGGCCGGGGGGAATCAGCCCCAGCATTTT.

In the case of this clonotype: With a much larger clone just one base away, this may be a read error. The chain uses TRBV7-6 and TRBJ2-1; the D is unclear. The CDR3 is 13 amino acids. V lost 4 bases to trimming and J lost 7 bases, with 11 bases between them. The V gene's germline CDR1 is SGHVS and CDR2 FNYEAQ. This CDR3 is CASSSLSVNEQFF. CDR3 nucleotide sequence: TGTGCCAGCAGCTCATTATCGGTGAATGAGCAGTTCTTC. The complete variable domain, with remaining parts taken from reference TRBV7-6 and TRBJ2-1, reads GAGVSQSPRYKVTKRGQDVALRCDPISGHVSLYWYRQALGQGPEFLTYFNYEAQQDKSGLPNDRFSAERPEGSISTLTIQRTEQRDSAMYRCASSSLSVNEQFFGPGTRLTVL.

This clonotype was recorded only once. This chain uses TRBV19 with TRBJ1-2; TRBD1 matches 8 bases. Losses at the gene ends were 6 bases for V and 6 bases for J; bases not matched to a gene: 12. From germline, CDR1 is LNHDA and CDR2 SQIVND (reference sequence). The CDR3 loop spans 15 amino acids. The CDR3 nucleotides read TGTGCCAGTAGACCGACAGGGGTCTCCACCCATGGCTACACCTTC. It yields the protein CASRPTGVSTHGYTF.

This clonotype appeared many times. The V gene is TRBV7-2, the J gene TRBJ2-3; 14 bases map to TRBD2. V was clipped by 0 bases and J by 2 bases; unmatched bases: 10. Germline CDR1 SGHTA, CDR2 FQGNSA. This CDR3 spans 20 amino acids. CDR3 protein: CASSLAPRTSGGSFTDTQYF. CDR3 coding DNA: TGTGCCAGCAGCTTAGCTCCAAGGACTAGCGGGGGGTCGTTCACAGATACGCAGTATTTT. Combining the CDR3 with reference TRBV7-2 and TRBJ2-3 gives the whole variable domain GAGVSQSPSNKVTEKGKDVELRCDPISGHTALYWYRQSLGQGLEFLIYFQGNSAPDKSGLPSDRFSAERTGGSVSTLTIQRTQQEDSAVYLCASSLAPRTSGGSFTDTQYFGPGTRLTVL.

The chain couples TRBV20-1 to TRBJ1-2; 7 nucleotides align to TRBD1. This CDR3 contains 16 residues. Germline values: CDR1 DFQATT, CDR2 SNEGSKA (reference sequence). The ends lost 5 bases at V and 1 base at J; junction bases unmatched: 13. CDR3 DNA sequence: TGCAGTGCTGGTAGGACAGGATCGGCCTTTAACTATGGCTACACCTTC. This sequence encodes CSAGRTGSAFNYGYTF.

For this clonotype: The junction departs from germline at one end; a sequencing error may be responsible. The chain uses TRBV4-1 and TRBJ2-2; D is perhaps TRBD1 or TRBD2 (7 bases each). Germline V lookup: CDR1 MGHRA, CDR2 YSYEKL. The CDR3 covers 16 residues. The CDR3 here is CASSQSKGGGTGVLFF. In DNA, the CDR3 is TGCGCCAGCAGCCAATCAAAGGGAGGGGGCACCGGGGTGCTGTTTTTT.

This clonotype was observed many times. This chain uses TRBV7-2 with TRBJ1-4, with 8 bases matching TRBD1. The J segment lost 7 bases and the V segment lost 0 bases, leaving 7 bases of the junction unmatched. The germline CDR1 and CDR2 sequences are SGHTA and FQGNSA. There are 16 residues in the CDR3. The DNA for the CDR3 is TGTGCCAGCAGCTTAGCGCTTTGGACAGGGTCTGAAAAACTGTTTTTT. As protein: CASSLALWTGSEKLFF. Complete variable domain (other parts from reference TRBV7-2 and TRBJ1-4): GAGVSQSPSNKVTEKGKDVELRCDPISGHTALYWYRQSLGQGLEFLIYFQGNSAPDKSGLPSDRFSAERTGGSVSTLTIQRTQQEDSAVYLCASSLALWTGSEKLFFGSGTQLSVL.

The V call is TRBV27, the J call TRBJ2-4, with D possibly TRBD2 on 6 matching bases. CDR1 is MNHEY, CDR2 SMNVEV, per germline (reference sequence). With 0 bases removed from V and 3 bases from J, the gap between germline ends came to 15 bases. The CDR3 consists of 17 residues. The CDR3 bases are TGTGCCAGCAGTTTATCTGGCGGGGAAGTCGGCAAAAACATTCAGTACTTC. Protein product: CASSLSGGEVGKNIQYF.

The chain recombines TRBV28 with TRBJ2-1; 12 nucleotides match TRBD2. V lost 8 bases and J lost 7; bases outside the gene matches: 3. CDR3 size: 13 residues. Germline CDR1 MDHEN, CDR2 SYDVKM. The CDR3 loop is CASLAGGRNEQFF. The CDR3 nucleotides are TGTGCCAGCCTAGCGGGGGGGCGGAATGAGCAGTTCTTC.

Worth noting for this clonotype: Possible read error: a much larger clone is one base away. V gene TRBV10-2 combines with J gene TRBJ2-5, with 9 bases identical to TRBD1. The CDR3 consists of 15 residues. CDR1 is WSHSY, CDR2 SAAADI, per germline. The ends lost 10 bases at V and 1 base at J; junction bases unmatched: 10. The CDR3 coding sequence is TGCGCCATCAGCACCGAGGGACAGGGCCAAGAGACCCAGTACTTC. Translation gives CAISTEGQGQETQYF.

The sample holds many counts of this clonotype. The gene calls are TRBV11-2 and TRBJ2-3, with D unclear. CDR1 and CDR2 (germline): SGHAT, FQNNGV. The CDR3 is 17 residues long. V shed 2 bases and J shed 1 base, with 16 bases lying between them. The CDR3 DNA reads TGTGCCAGCAGCTTAATTCTGGGTACTGGGGGCACAGATACGCAGTATTTT. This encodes CASSLILGTGGTDTQYF.

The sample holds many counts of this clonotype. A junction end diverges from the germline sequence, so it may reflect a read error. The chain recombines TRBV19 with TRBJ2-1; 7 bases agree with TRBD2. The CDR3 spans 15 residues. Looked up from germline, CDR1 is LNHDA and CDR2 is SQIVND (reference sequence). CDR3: CASSDGTNSNNEQFF. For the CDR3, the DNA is TGTGCCAGTAGCGACGGGACTAACTCCAACAATGAGCAGTTCTTC.

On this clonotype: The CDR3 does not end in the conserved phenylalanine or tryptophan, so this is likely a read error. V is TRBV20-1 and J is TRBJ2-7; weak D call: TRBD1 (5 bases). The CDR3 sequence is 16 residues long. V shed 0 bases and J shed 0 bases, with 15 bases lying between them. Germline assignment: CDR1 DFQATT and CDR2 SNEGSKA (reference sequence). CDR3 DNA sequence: TGCAGTGCTAGAGATATTAGGGGCCCTAGCTCCTACGAGCAGTACTTA. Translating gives CSARDIRGPSSYEQYL.

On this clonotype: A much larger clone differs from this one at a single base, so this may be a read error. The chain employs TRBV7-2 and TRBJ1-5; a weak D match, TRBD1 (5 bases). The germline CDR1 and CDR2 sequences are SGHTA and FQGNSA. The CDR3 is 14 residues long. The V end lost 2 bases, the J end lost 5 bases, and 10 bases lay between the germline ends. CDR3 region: CASSLHGADQPQHF. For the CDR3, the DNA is TGTGCCAGCAGCTTACACGGGGCTGATCAGCCCCAGCATTTT.

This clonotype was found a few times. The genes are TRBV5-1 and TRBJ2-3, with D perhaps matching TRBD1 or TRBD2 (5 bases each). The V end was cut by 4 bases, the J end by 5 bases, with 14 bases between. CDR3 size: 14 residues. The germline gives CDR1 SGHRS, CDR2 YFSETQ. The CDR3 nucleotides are TGCGCCAGCAGCCGGACTGGGGCAGGAGATACGCAGTATTTT. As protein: CASSRTGAGDTQYF.

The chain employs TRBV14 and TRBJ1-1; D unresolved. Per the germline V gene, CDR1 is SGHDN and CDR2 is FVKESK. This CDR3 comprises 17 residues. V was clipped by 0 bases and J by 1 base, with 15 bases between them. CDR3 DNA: TGTGCCAGCAGCCAAGATTCCCCACTACACCCGAACACTGAAGCTTTCTTT. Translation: CASSQDSPLHPNTEAFF.

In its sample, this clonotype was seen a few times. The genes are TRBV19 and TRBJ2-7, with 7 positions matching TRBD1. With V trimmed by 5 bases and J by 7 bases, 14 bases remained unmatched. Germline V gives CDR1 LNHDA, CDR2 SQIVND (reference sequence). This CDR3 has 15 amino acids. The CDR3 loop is CASSLGTAAIREQYF. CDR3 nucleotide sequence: TGTGCCAGTAGTCTCGGGACAGCTGCGATTCGAGAGCAGTACTTC. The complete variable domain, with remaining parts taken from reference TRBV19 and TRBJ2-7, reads DGGITQSPKYLFRKEGQNVTLSCEQNLNHDAMYWYRQDPGQGLRLIYYSQIVNDFQKGDIAEGYSVSREKKESFPLTVTSAQKNPTAFYLCASSLGTAAIREQYFGPGTRLTVT.

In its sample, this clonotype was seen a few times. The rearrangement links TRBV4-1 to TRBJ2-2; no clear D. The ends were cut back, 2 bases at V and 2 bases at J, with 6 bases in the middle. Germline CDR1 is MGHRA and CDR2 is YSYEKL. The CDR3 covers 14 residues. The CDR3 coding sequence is TGCGCCAGCAGCCAACCTACTAACACCGGGGAGCTGTTTTTT. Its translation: CASSQPTNTGELFF.

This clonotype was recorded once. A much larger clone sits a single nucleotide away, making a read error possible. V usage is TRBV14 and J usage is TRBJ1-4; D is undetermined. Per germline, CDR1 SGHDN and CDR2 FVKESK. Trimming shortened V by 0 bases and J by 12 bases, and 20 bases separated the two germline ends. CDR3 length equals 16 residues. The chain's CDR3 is CASSQDLPGFHEELFF. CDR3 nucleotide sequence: TGTGCCAGCAGCCAAGATCTTCCGGGGTTCCACGAAGAACTGTTTTTT. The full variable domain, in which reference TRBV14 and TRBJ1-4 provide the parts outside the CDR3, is EAGVTQFPSHSVIEKGQTVTLRCDPISGHDNLYWYRRVMGKEIKFLLHFVKESKQDESGMPNNRFLAERTGGTYSTLKVQPAELEDSGVYFCASSQDLPGFHEELFFGSGTQLSVL.

This chain's CDR3 is CASSYSGEGGYTF. Written as DNA, the CDR3 is TGTGCCAGCAGTTACTCAGGGGAGGGTGGCTACACCTTC. The V gene is TRBV6-6, the J gene TRBJ1-2, with D possibly TRBD1 on 5 matching bases. The V gene lost 0 bases and the J gene lost 7 bases, with 9 bases spanning the gap. Germline assignment: CDR1 MNHNY and CDR2 SVGAGI (reference sequence). This CDR3 contains 13 residues.

The CDR3 protein is CSASEVGSRRVSGMFF. The DNA of the CDR3 is TGCAGTGCTAGTGAGGTCGGCAGTCGGCGTGTTAGTGGAATGTTTTTT. This chain uses TRBV20-1 with TRBJ1-4; D is unresolved. This CDR3 comprises 16 residues. The germline V gene encodes CDR1 DFQATT and CDR2 SNEGSKA (reference sequence). Between the trimmed V and J ends, which lost 3 bases and 15 bases, there was a span of 29 bases.

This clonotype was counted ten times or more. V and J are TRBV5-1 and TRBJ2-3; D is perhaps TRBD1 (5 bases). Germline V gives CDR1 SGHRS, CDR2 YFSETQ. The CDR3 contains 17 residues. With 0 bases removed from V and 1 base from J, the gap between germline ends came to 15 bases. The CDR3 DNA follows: TGCGCCAGCAGCTTGGCCGCAGGGCAGAGTGGCACAGATACGCAGTATTTT. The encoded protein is CASSLAAGQSGTDTQYF.

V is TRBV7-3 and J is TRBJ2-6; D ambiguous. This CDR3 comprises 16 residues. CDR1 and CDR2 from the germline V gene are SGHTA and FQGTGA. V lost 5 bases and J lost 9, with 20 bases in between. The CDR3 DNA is TGTGCCAGCAGCACCCCTCCGGTTTCTGTGTACAACGTCCTGACTTTC. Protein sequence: CASSTPPVSVYNVLTF. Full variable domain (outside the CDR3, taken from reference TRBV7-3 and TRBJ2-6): GAGVSQTPSNKVTEKGKYVELRCDPISGHTALYWYRQSLGQGPEFLIYFQGTGAADDSGLPNDRFFAVRPEGSVSTLKIQRTERGDSAVYLCASSTPPVSVYNVLTFGAGSRLTVL.

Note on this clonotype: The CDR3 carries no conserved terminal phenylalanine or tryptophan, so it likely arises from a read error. The CDR3 is CACCPKSVQGLSNQPQHL. The CDR3 nucleotides read TGTGCCTGCTGCCCTAAGTCGGTCCAGGGCCTTAGCAATCAGCCCCAGCATTTG. The chain employs TRBV7-2 and TRBJ1-5, with a weak D call TRBD1 (5 bases). The V gene lost 11 bases and the J gene lost 0 bases, with 26 bases spanning the gap. Per germline, CDR1 SGHTA and CDR2 FQGNSA. This CDR3 is 18 amino acids long.